A selection of T cell receptor beta chains follows, all from one sample in a study of cytomegalovirus exposure and HLA in healthy donors. Using immunoSEQ multiplex PCR, the repertoire was profiled, and TCRdb retains in-frame clones only, with some absent. The data show 75,000 to 100,000 clones, about four fifths seen once. The sequenced sample was PBMCs. All receptors derive from a female donor in good health and CMV-seropositive. The CDR3 runs from the conserved cysteine through the conserved F or W. A D gene is named only where the DNA matches it firmly. Not every row has a clone size; where given, it reads once, few, many or a size class.

TRBJ1-1,.,.,TRBV6-1,CASSVRGLTAEAFF,TGTGCCAGCAGTGTCCGGGGTTTAACGGCTGAAGCTTTCTTT
TRBJ1-6,.,.,TRBV5-6,CASSLLTNSPLHF,TGTGCCAGCAGCCTTCTAACGAATTCACCCCTCCACTTT
TRBJ2-7,.,TRBD1,TRBV5-1,CASSLGTGWTYEQYF,TGCGCCAGCAGCTTGGGGACAGGGTGGACCTACGAGCAGTACTTC
TRBJ1-1,.,TRBD1,TRBV5-4,CASSVSVGTGEAFF,TGTGCCAGCAGCGTGTCGGTAGGGACAGGAGAAGCTTTCTTT
TRBJ2-7,few,TRBD1,TRBV5-4,CATGGDRGKFADEQYF,TGTGCCACTGGGGGGGACAGGGGGAAGTTCGCCGACGAGCAGTACTTC
TRBJ2-7,.,.,TRBV7-8,CASSPRGPSSYEQYF,TGTGCCAGCAGTCCCCGTGGGCCGAGTTCCTACGAGCAGTACTTC
TRBJ2-7,.,.,TRBV7-9,CASSLGAGISYEQYF,TGTGCCAGCAGCCTTGGCGCGGGGATCAGCTACGAGCAGTACTTC
TRBJ2-1,.,.,TRBV7-9,CASSLVGLSNEQFF,TGTGCCAGCAGCTTAGTGGGACTCTCCAATGAGCAGTTCTTC
TRBJ2-1,.,TRBD1,TRBV7-9,CASSWGQVNNEQFF,TGTGCCAGCAGCTGGGGACAGGTAAACAATGAGCAGTTCTTC
TRBJ2-5,.,TRBD1,TRBV7-3,CASSPRGRGETQYF,TGTGCCAGCAGTCCCAGGGGGCGAGGAGAGACCCAGTACTTC
TRBJ2-1,.,.,TRBV6-6,CASSITLQEVKQFF,TGTGCCAGCAGTATCACCTTACAGGAAGTTAAGCAGTTCTTC
TRBJ1-4,once,.,TRBV7-6,CASSSDPGLFLFF,TGTGCCAGCAGCTCCGACCCGGGTCTATTCCTGTTTTTT
TRBJ2-7,.,.,TRBV18,CASSPPEGAEQYF,TGTGCCAGCTCACCACCGGAAGGGGCGGAGCAGTACTTC
TRBJ2-3,.,.,TRBV7-3,CASSLDRSPDTQYF,TGTGCCAGCAGCTTAGACAGATCCCCAGATACGCAGTATTTT
TRBJ2-7,.,TRBD2,TRBV4-1,CASSQVLAGDYEQYF,TGCGCCAGCAGCCAAGTCCTAGCGGGAGACTACGAGCAGTACTTC
TRBJ2-7,.,TRBD2,TRBV5-4,CASSFGAGVTYEQYF,TGTGCCAGCAGCTTTGGAGCGGGGGTCACCTACGAGCAGTACTTC
TRBJ1-1,few,.,TRBV28,CASTPGNTEAFF,TGTGCCAGCACCCCAGGGAACACTGAAGCTTTCTTT
TRBJ2-7,.,TRBD1,TRBV4-2,CASSQEDRLPYEQYF,TGTGCCAGCAGCCAGGAGGACAGGCTTCCCTACGAGCAGTACTTC
TRBJ1-1,.,.,TRBV18,CASHRAVDTEAFF,TGTGCCAGCCACAGGGCGGTGGACACTGAAGCTTTCTTT
TRBJ1-6,.,TRBD1,TRBV6-1,CASRVTGGDSPLHF,TGTGCCAGCAGAGTGACAGGGGGGGATTCACCCCTCCACTTT
TRBJ2-2,.,.,TRBV2,CASRALQVRGELFF,TGTGCCAGCAGGGCATTACAGGTTCGGGGGGAGCTGTTTTTT
TRBJ1-2,few,TRBD1,TRBV4-1,CASSQLTGPHNYGYTF,TGCGCCAGCAGCCAACTGACAGGGCCCCATAACTATGGCTACACCTTC
TRBJ1-2,.,.,TRBV7-9,CASSLSQGLGYTF,TGTGCCAGCAGCTTAAGTCAGGGACTTGGCTACACCTTC
TRBJ1-1,.,TRBD1,TRBV19,CASSTQGGTEAFF,TGTGCCAGTAGTACACAGGGGGGAACTGAAGCTTTCTTT
TRBJ1-5,few,.,TRBV5-5,CASSQGYSNQPQHF,TGTGCCAGCAGCCAGGGCTATAGCAATCAGCCCCAGCATTTT
TRBJ2-1,.,.,TRBV25-1,CASISGRGYEQFF,TGTGCCAGCATTTCCGGGAGAGGTTATGAGCAGTTCTTC
TRBJ2-3,.,TRBD1,TRBV5-4,CASSFRTGMRTDTQYF,TGTGCCAGCAGCTTCCGGACAGGGATGCGGACAGATACGCAGTATTTT
TRBJ2-7,.,.,TRBV11-2,CASSLGVTVLSYEQYF,TGTGCCAGCAGCTTAGGAGTCACAGTCCTCTCCTACGAGCAGTACTTC
TRBJ1-6,.,.,TRBV5-1,CASSEQGLNSPLHF,TGCGCCAGCAGCGAACAGGGTCTAAATTCACCCCTCCACTTT
TRBJ2-7,.,.,TRBV6-1,CASRAPTYEQYF,TGTGCCAGCAGGGCACCAACCTACGAGCAGTACTTC
TRBJ1-2,.,.,TRBV13,CASSLGRQSWGLYTF,TGTGCCAGCAGCCTCGGGCGACAGTCCTGGGGCCTCTACACCTTC
TRBJ2-5,.,TRBD1,TRBV7-2,CASSQGARETQYF,TGTGCCAGCAGCCAGGGGGCGCGGGAGACCCAGTACTTC
TRBJ1-6,.,TRBD1,TRBV7-6,CASSLETGPSSYNSPLHF,TGTGCCAGCAGCTTAGAGACAGGGCCGAGCTCCTATAATTCACCCCTCCACTTT
TRBJ1-5,.,TRBD1,TRBV30,CAWSVGAGGVQPQHF,TGTGCCTGGAGTGTAGGAGCAGGGGGCGTTCAGCCCCAGCATTTT
TRBJ1-5,few,TRBD1,TRBV28,CASWTGGNQPQHF,TGTGCCAGCTGGACAGGGGGCAATCAGCCCCAGCATTTT
TRBJ1-1,.,.,TRBV6-5,CASRHPRSTEAFF,TGTGCCAGCAGGCATCCGAGGAGCACTGAAGCTTTCTTT
TRBJ1-2,few,.,TRBV4-3,CASSQDPGANYGYTF,TGCGCCAGCAGCCAAGATCCAGGGGCCAACTATGGCTACACCTTC
TRBJ1-1,.,.,TRBV30,CAWSSGSNTEAFF,TGTGCCTGGAGTTCAGGTTCGAATACTGAAGCTTTCTTT
TRBJ1-4,.,TRBD1,TRBV6-5,CASSRQGGNEKLFF,TGTGCCAGCAGTCGACAGGGGGGGAATGAAAAACTGTTTTTT
TRBJ2-5,.,.,TRBV5-1,CASSSGGIRETQYF,TGCGCCAGCAGCTCTGGAGGGATAAGAGAGACCCAGTACTTC
TRBJ1-1,.,.,TRBV5-1,CASSLGPDLNTEAFF,TGCGCCAGCAGCTTGGGGCCAGACTTAAACACTGAAGCTTTCTTT
TRBJ2-7,.,.,TRBV5-1,CASSLQVPYEQYF,TGCGCCAGCAGCTTGCAGGTCCCCTACGAGCAGTACTTC
TRBJ1-5,.,.,TRBV4-1,CASSGGGLSNQPQHF,TGCGCCAGCAGTGGGGGGGGATTATCCAATCAGCCCCAGCATTTT